These 18 T cell receptor beta chains share one sample of origin, sequenced in a study of blood T cells in healthy people across ages. The second PCR ran about 6 to 11 cycles with a sample-barcoded 5' primer and J-beta primers. TCRdb reprocessed the 5' RACE reads with MiXCR, giving one entry per CDR3 protein. The sample records 1.5 million to 2 million distinct CDR3 sequences, 28% being singletons. The sequenced sample was blood. The receptors were gathered from a woman in her twenties or thirties in good health.

This clonotype was picked up many times. The chain carries TRBV24-1 and TRBJ2-7; 9 bases agree with TRBD1. J was trimmed by 3 bases and V by 6 bases; bases with no gene match: 8. From germline, CDR1 is KGHDR and CDR2 SFDVKD. The CDR3 sequence is 15 residues long. The CDR3 region is CATSKEGDRDYEQYF. CDR3 DNA: TGTGCCACCAGTAAGGAGGGGGACAGGGACTACGAGCAGTACTTC.

This clonotype was counted between two and nine times. One end of the junction fails to match germline, which may point to a read error. The V gene is TRBV20-1, the J gene TRBJ1-4, with D uncertain. The CDR3 consists of 12 residues. Germline CDR1 and CDR2: DFQATT and SNEGSKA (reference sequence). The CDR3 is CSANLANEKPFF. In nucleotides, the CDR3 is TGCAGTGCCAACTTAGCTAATGAAAAACCGTTTTTT.

The table lists this clonotype with many counts. V is TRBV7-2 and J is TRBJ2-5; unclear D gene. Germline loops: CDR1 SGHTA, CDR2 FQGNSA. The CDR3 sequence is 16 residues long. The V end lost 5 bases, the J end lost 7 bases, and 23 bases lay between the germline ends. The CDR3 here is CASSPKFSDGWGTQYF. In nucleotides, the CDR3 is TGTGCCAGCAGCCCAAAGTTTTCCGACGGATGGGGGACCCAGTACTTC.

This clonotype was counted at least ten times. This chain connects TRBV5-1 to TRBJ2-7; 10 bases align to TRBD2. CDR3 length: 15 residues. The trim removed 3 bases at V and 2 bases at J, leaving 5 bases unmatched. CDR1 SGHRS and CDR2 YFSETQ come from the germline V gene. CDR3 nucleotide sequence: TGCGCCAGCAGCTCGATAACTAGCGGGACCTACGAGCAGTACTTC. Amino acid sequence: CASSSITSGTYEQYF.

The J gene is TRBJ2-5, the V gene TRBV7-2; 13 bases agree with TRBD2. Trimming removed 5 bases from V and 6 bases from J; junction bases left unmatched: 3. The germline V gene encodes CDR1 SGHTA and CDR2 FQGNSA. CDR3 length: 14 amino acids. The CDR3 DNA is TGTACCAGCAGCCGGACTAGCGGGAGACAGACCCAGTACTTC. It codes for CTSSRTSGRQTQYF. The full variable domain, its missing parts supplied by reference TRBV7-2 and TRBJ2-5, is GAGVSQSPSNKVTEKGKDVELRCDPISGHTALYWYRQSLGQGLEFLIYFQGNSAPDKSGLPSDRFSAERTGGSVSTLTIQRTQQEDSAVYLCTSSRTSGRQTQYFGPGTRLLVL.

This clonotype was detected ten times or more. The rearrangement uses TRBV28 and TRBJ1-2; D is unclear. Trimming cost V 2 bases and J 6 bases, with 13 bases left between them. The V gene's germline CDR1 is MDHEN and CDR2 SYDVKM. The CDR3 length is 14 residues. The CDR3 loop is CASSLTVGNDGYTF. The CDR3 nucleotides are TGTGCCAGCAGTTTAACCGTGGGAAATGATGGCTACACCTTC.

This clonotype was observed a handful of times. The CDR3 sequence: CASSDPGQGRPTDTQYF. In DNA, the CDR3 is TGTGCCAGCAGTGACCCAGGACAGGGACGACCCACAGATACGCAGTATTTT. The chain has TRBV6-2 or TRBV6-3 and TRBJ2-3; 8 bases are a match to TRBD1. The junction had 12 bases not matched to a gene; V was cut back by 5 bases and J by 2 bases. This CDR3 has 17 residues. Germline V gene data show CDR1 as MNHEY and CDR2 as SVGEGT.

The gene calls are TRBV30 and TRBJ2-1; perhaps TRBD2 as D (5 bases). Trimming pared 0 bases from V and 12 bases from J, leaving 18 bases between. The CDR3 covers 14 residues. Germline V gives CDR1 GTSNPN, CDR2 SVGIG (reference sequence). The CDR3 coding sequence is TGTGCCTGGAGTGTAACCGGGAAGGCTGGTTCGCAGTTCTTC. This encodes CAWSVTGKAGSQFF.

A few counts support this clonotype. The chain uses TRBV5-5 and TRBJ2-4; D gene unclear. The DNA end lines up better with TRBJ2-7; the J call may be wrong. CDR1 is SGHKS, CDR2 YYEKEE, per germline (reference sequence). The CDR3 has 14 amino acids. The DNA of the CDR3 is TGTGCCAGCAGCTTGGGCAACACAGCCTACGAGCAGTACTTC. It codes for CASSLGNTAYEQYF.

The chain joins TRBV5-1 to TRBJ1-1; D may be TRBD1 (5 bases). With 4 bases removed from V and 5 bases from J, the gap between germline ends came to 18 bases. This CDR3 has 15 residues. From germline, CDR1 is SGHRS and CDR2 YFSETQ. CDR3: CASSRGDLTRTEAFF. CDR3 DNA sequence: TGCGCCAGCAGCCGCGGGGACCTAACTAGGACTGAAGCTTTCTTT. Complete variable domain (other parts from reference TRBV5-1 and TRBJ1-1): KAGVTQTPRYLIKTRGQQVTLSCSPISGHRSVSWYQQTPGQGLQFLFEYFSETQRNKGNFPGRFSGRQFSNSRSEMNVSTLELGDSALYLCASSRGDLTRTEAFFGQGTRLTVV.

The CDR3 nucleotides are TGTGCCAGCAGCTTGATTATTGGAGAGACCCAGTACTTC. Encoded protein: CASSLIIGETQYF. The chain is built from TRBV5-5 and TRBJ2-5; D unresolved. CDR3 length: 13 residues. Trimming removed 1 base from V and 4 bases from J, with 8 bases in between. Per germline, CDR1 SGHKS and CDR2 YYEKEE (reference sequence).

V and J are TRBV12-3 or TRBV12-4 and TRBJ2-3; TRBD2 matches at 7 bases. The CDR3 is 14 amino acids. Trimming removed 6 bases from V and 6 bases from J; junction bases left unmatched: 9. In nucleotides, the CDR3 is TGTGCCAGCAGCCGGGACTACGGTCCCGATACGCAGTATTTT. This codes for CASSRDYGPDTQYF.

This clonotype has at least ten counts. The chain has TRBV7-9 and TRBJ1-4; TRBD1 matches 7 bases. This CDR3 is built from 14 residues. V was clipped by 5 bases and J by 9 bases; unmatched bases: 9. Germline-derived CDR1 and CDR2 are SEHNR and FQNEAQ (reference sequence). This CDR3 is CASSPIQGGKKLFF. The CDR3 DNA follows: TGTGCCAGCAGCCCCATCCAGGGGGGCAAAAAACTGTTTTTT.

Only a few counts were recorded for this clonotype. V and J are TRBV20-1 and TRBJ2-3; D might be TRBD2 (6 bases). The CDR3 runs 15 residues. CDR1 and CDR2 from the germline V gene are DFQATT and SNEGSKA (reference sequence). V was trimmed by 2 bases and J by 2 bases, leaving 14 bases between them. CDR3 sequence reads: CSARRPGASTDTQYF. The DNA for the CDR3 is TGCAGTGCTAGAAGGCCGGGAGCTTCCACAGATACGCAGTATTTT.

This clonotype appeared a few times. This chain joins TRBV20-1 and TRBJ1-2; 7 bases fit TRBD1. This CDR3 spans 13 amino acids. Germline CDR1 reads DFQATT; CDR2 reads SNEGSKA (reference sequence). V shed 6 bases, J shed 4 bases, and the junction held 8 bases outside the gene matches. CDR3 residues: CSARPGQSYGYTF. CDR3 bases: TGCAGTGCACGGCCGGGACAGAGCTATGGCTACACCTTC.

The sample holds many counts of this clonotype. The rearrangement joins TRBV20-1 to TRBJ1-6; D is undetermined. The CDR3 is 17 residues long. Trimming removed 0 bases at V and 7 bases at J, with 19 bases between. Germline V gene lookup returns CDR1 DFQATT and CDR2 SNEGSKA (reference sequence). CDR3 DNA: TGCAGTGCTAGAGATAGGCTGCGAGACATCGTCAATTCACCCCTCCACTTT. Its translation is CSARDRLRDIVNSPLHF.

The sample holds many counts of this clonotype. This chain uses TRBV5-1 with TRBJ2-5; tentative D call: TRBD2 (6 bases). The germline CDR1 and CDR2 sequences are SGHRS and YFSETQ. This CDR3 contains 15 residues. V shed 0 bases and J shed 2 bases, with 11 bases lying between them. The CDR3 sequence: CASSLVGLPQETQYF. In DNA form, the CDR3 reads TGCGCCAGCAGCTTGGTCGGACTACCTCAAGAGACCCAGTACTTC.

This sequence joins TRBV11-2 and TRBJ2-6, with D possibly being TRBD1 (6 bases). Between the trimmed V and J ends, which lost 2 bases and 0 bases, there was a span of 11 bases. Per germline, CDR1 SGHAT and CDR2 FQNNGV. The CDR3 is made up of 17 amino acids. Here the CDR3 DNA reads TGTGCCAGCAGCTTATACATCAGGGGCTCTGGGGCCAACGTCCTGACTTTC. Residues: CASSLYIRGSGANVLTF.